Below, one TCR beta chain is given with its context. The antigen is undetermined. This specimen belongs to a study of cytomegalovirus exposure and HLA in healthy donors. CDR1 SQVTM and CDR2 ANQGSEA come from the germline V gene. This CDR3 region has 12 residues. The V end was cut by 7 bases, the J end by 4 bases, with 13 bases between. Study-level results: Subsequent analysis of the 120 or so validation repertoires found a tendency for first-cohort TCR clusters to co-occur.

Profiling relied on immunoSEQ multiplex PCR, and the TCRdb table lists in-frame clones only, not all of them. Among more than 80,000 clones listed, roughly 95% were seen once. This TCR came from a woman younger than 35 in good health and CMV-seronegative. This chain joins TRBV29-1 and TRBJ1-1; no reliable D call. Sequences were obtained from PBMCs. The CDR3, as DNA: TGCAGCGCCCGCTTCGAGGCCACTGAAGCTTTCTTT. As protein: CSARFEATEAFF.